This entry lists 25 T cell receptor beta chains sequenced from one sample in a study of T cells expressing NK-cell markers. TCRdb reworked the 5' RACE reads into one entry per CDR3 protein, no DNA. The sample data list about 160,000 distinct CDR3 sequences. Input material: blood T cells: a sorted CD56 or NKG2C T cell subset, CD4+ or CD8+ T cells, or bulk PBMC T cells (not recorded which). All receptors come from a woman aged 18 to 75 in good health.

The chain is built from TRBV12-3 or TRBV12-4 and TRBJ2-1; the TCRdb call, TRBD1, lacks DNA for checking. This CDR3 region has 13 residues. The CDR3 here is CASSLNRGLESVF.

J is TRBJ2-1 and V is TRBV20-1; TCRdb selects TRBD2, and the lack of DNA leaves this call unchecked. The CDR3 extends over 13 amino acids. Looked up from germline, CDR1 is DFQATT and CDR2 is SNEGSKA (reference sequence). CDR3 amino acids: CSASRLSGNEQFF.

The J gene is TRBJ1-5, the V gene TRBV2; the TCRdb D gene call, TRBD1, has no DNA to confirm it. The CDR3 totals 13 residues. CDR1 is SNHLY, CDR2 FYNNEI, per germline. This chain's CDR3 is CASNMGERQPQHF.

V usage is TRBV20-1 and J usage is TRBJ2-1. The CDR3 has 12 amino acids. CDR1 and CDR2 from the germline V gene are DFQATT and SNEGSKA (reference sequence). CDR3 residues: CSARWIYNEQFF.

The chain joins TRBV10-3 to TRBJ2-7. The V gene's germline CDR1 is ENHRY and CDR2 SYGVKD. The CDR3 totals 13 residues. CDR3 region: CAISEVLAREQYF.

V usage is TRBV20-1 and J usage is TRBJ2-2. Germline-derived CDR1 and CDR2 are DFQATT and SNEGSKA (reference sequence). The CDR3 consists of 14 residues. This CDR3 reads CSARDSGATGELFF.

The CDR3 is CASTLTGAYPDTQYF. V is TRBV7-9 and J is TRBJ2-3; with no DNA, the TCRdb D assignment of TRBD1 cannot be verified. CDR3 length: 15 amino acids. Per germline, CDR1 SEHNR and CDR2 FQNEAQ (reference sequence).

CDR3 in amino acids: CATSVGQGKNEQFF. The chain recombines TRBV24-1 with TRBJ2-1; TCRdb outputs TRBD1, but without DNA this stays unchecked. The germline gives CDR1 KGHDR, CDR2 SFDVKD. CDR3 length: 14 residues.

This sequence joins TRBV7-9 and TRBJ2-2. CDR3 length equals 16 residues. Germline-derived CDR1 and CDR2 are SEHNR and FQNEAQ (reference sequence). This CDR3 is CASSLGVGLNTGELFF.

The rearrangement links TRBV12-3 or TRBV12-4 to TRBJ1-1. The CDR3 length is 13 residues. This CDR3 is CASSHKVRTEAFF.

The rearrangement links TRBV5-1 to TRBJ2-7. CDR1 and CDR2 from the germline V gene are SGHRS and YFSETQ. The CDR3 loop spans 13 amino acids. The CDR3: CASSGGQAREQYF.

V usage is TRBV7-9 and J usage is TRBJ2-5; no DNA is available, so the TRBD2 call from TCRdb remains unchecked. Per the germline V gene, CDR1 is SEHNR and CDR2 is FQNEAQ (reference sequence). The CDR3 has 15 residues. CDR3 loop: CASSPIAGGQETQYF. Full variable domain (rest looked up from reference TRBV7-9 and TRBJ2-5): DTGVSQNPRHKITKRGQNVTFRCDPISEHNRLYWYRQTLGQGPEFLTYFQNEAQLEKSRLLSDRFSAERPKGSFSTLEIQRTEQGDSAMYLCASSPIAGGQETQYFGPGTRLLVL.

The chain recombines TRBV12-3 or TRBV12-4 with TRBJ2-2; TCRdb outputs TRBD1, but without DNA this stays unchecked. The CDR3 spans 17 residues. The CDR3 sequence: CASSLGWGRRNTGELFF.

This chain uses TRBV12-3 or TRBV12-4 with TRBJ2-1; TCRdb's assignment of TRBD2 cannot be checked, as there is no DNA. This CDR3 has 16 residues. The CDR3 reads CASSFFSGGYSNEQFF.

The V gene is TRBV18, the J gene TRBJ2-3; there is no DNA to check the TCRdb D call of TRBD2. The length of the CDR3 is 15 residues. Per the germline V gene, CDR1 is KGHSH and CDR2 is LQKENI. CDR3 sequence reads: CASSFSVPSTDTQYF.

The V call is TRBV5-1, the J call TRBJ2-1; the TCRdb D gene call, TRBD2, has no DNA to confirm it. The CDR3 covers 15 residues. The germline gives CDR1 SGHRS, CDR2 YFSETQ. The CDR3 reads CASSPGLADYNEQFF.

This chain connects TRBV6-5 to TRBJ1-1. CDR3 size: 13 residues. Looked up from germline, CDR1 is MNHEY and CDR2 is SVGAGI. The CDR3 sequence: CASSYSGKDEAFF.

The chain joins TRBV7-6 to TRBJ2-3; checking the TCRdb D call of TRBD1 is not possible without DNA. The CDR3 extends over 16 amino acids. Germline V gene data show CDR1 as SGHVS and CDR2 as FNYEAQ. The CDR3: CASSLAGTGVTDTQYF.

The V call is TRBV5-1, the J call TRBJ1-1; TCRdb selects TRBD1, and the lack of DNA leaves this call unchecked. This CDR3 has 15 residues. Germline assignment: CDR1 SGHRS and CDR2 YFSETQ. This chain's CDR3 is CASSLDQGGTAEAFF. Full variable domain (outside the CDR3, taken from reference TRBV5-1 and TRBJ1-1): KAGVTQTPRYLIKTRGQQVTLSCSPISGHRSVSWYQQTPGQGLQFLFEYFSETQRNKGNFPGRFSGRQFSNSRSEMNVSTLELGDSALYLCASSLDQGGTAEAFFGQGTRLTVV.

This chain joins TRBV7-3 and TRBJ2-5; TCRdb reports TRBD1, a call that lacks DNA to check it against. Looked up from germline, CDR1 is SGHTA and CDR2 is FQGTGA. The length of the CDR3 is 13 residues. The chain's CDR3 is CASSGQAQETQYF.

The V call is TRBV4-1, the J call TRBJ1-5; the TRBD1 assignment by TCRdb is unverifiable without DNA. Germline V gene sequence: CDR1 MGHRA, CDR2 YSYEKL. The CDR3 is made up of 17 amino acids. This CDR3 reads CASSSVQTGGADQPQHF.

This chain uses TRBV10-3 with TRBJ1-1. The CDR3 covers 14 residues. CDR1 ENHRY and CDR2 SYGVKD come from the germline V gene. The CDR3 sequence: CAISDSVEGTEAFF.

This chain links TRBV12-3 or TRBV12-4 with TRBJ1-1. The CDR3 contains 13 residues. CDR3 sequence: CASSLSAFTEAFF.

V and J are TRBV5-1 and TRBJ2-3; TCRdb names TRBD2, which stays unverified in the absence of DNA. This CDR3 is built from 15 residues. Germline values: CDR1 SGHRS, CDR2 YFSETQ. CDR3 region: CASSSIEGTTDTQYF.

The chain couples TRBV12-3 or TRBV12-4 to TRBJ2-3; with no DNA, the TCRdb D assignment of TRBD1 cannot be verified. The CDR3 is made up of 11 amino acids. CDR3: CAPGGASTQYF.